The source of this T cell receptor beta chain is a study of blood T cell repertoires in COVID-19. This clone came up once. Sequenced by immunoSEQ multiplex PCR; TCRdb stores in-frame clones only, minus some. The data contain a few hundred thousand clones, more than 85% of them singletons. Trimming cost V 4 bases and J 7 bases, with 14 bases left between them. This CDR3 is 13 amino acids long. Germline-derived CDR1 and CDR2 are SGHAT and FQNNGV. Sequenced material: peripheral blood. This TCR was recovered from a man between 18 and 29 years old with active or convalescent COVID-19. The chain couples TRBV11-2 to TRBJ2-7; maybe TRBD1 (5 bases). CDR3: CASSYGSKGEQYF. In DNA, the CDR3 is TGTGCCAGCAGCTACGGATCAAAGGGGGAGCAGTACTTC.